A single sample is the source of the 30 T cell receptor beta chains below, sequenced in a study of spatial heterogeneity in lung cancer. The sample's time point: blood at routine non-recurrence follow-up after resection. Via MiXCR, TCRdb re-called the 5' RACE reads, giving one row per CDR3 protein. The sample records fewer than 150,000 distinct CDR3 sequences, about 10% being singletons. The source was PBMCs, collected at follow-up. The origin of the receptors is a female donor with early-stage non-small cell lung cancer.

This clonotype was counted a few times. The rearrangement joins TRBV30 to TRBJ1-6; D is undetermined. The CDR3 is 13 amino acids. Germline CDR1 is GTSNPN and CDR2 is SVGIG (reference sequence). V was trimmed by 2 bases and J by 5 bases, leaving 7 bases between them. This chain's CDR3 is CAWSSQDNSPLHF. As DNA, the CDR3 is TGTGCCTGGAGTAGTCAGGATAATTCACCCCTCCACTTT.

This clonotype came up once. The genes are TRBV7-2 and TRBJ2-3; the match to TRBD2 covers 10 bases. Germline CDR1 and CDR2: SGHTA and FQGNSA. The CDR3 is 17 residues long. The junction had 9 bases not matched to a gene; V was cut back by 0 bases and J by 6 bases. The CDR3 sequence: CASSLAQLAGLLDTQYF. Written as DNA, the CDR3 is TGTGCCAGCAGCTTAGCCCAACTAGCGGGACTGCTGGATACGCAGTATTTT.

This clonotype has just a few counts. This sequence joins TRBV5-1 and TRBJ1-5; perhaps TRBD1 as D (6 bases). Trimming cost V 4 bases and J 3 bases, with 11 bases left between them. The CDR3 sequence is 14 residues long. The germline CDR1 and CDR2 sequences are SGHRS and YFSETQ. In nucleotides, the CDR3 is TGCGCCAGCAGCCCAGGGGAGAACAATCAGCCCCAGCATTTT. It encodes CASSPGENNQPQHF.

Points on this clonotype: One junction end does not reproduce the germline sequence, and a read error may be involved. CDR3 residues: CASKPWTSDGETQHF. In DNA form, the CDR3 reads TGTGCCAGCAAACCATGGACTAGCGATGGGGAGACCCAGCACTTC. The chain uses TRBV5-5 and TRBJ2-5; 9 nucleotides align to TRBD2. CDR3 length: 15 residues. Germline values: CDR1 SGHKS, CDR2 YYEKEE (reference sequence).

The chain couples TRBV20-1 to TRBJ2-7; 8 bases fit TRBD1. The CDR3 has 15 amino acids. The germline gives CDR1 DFQATT, CDR2 SNEGSKA (reference sequence). Losses at the gene ends were 1 base for V and 1 base for J; bases not matched to a gene: 6. In DNA, the CDR3 is TGCAGTGCTAGAGCCTGGACAGGGTTGTCCTACGAGCAGTACGTC. Translated: CSARAWTGLSYEQYV.

This clonotype was detected ten times or more. J is TRBJ2-3 and V is TRBV3-1; D could derive from TRBD1 or TRBD2 (5 bases each). This CDR3 comprises 15 residues. Germline CDR1 LGHDT, CDR2 YNNKEL (reference sequence). V lost 4 bases and J lost 1, with 12 bases in between. Here the CDR3 reads CASSRDRGGTDTQYF. The CDR3 DNA reads as TGTGCCAGCAGCCGTGACCGGGGCGGCACAGATACGCAGTATTTT.

The rearrangement links TRBV27 to TRBJ2-3; D is undetermined. The CDR3 length is 15 residues. The V end lost 2 bases, the J end lost 4 bases, and 13 bases lay between the germline ends. Germline V gene data show CDR1 as MNHEY and CDR2 as SMNVEV (reference sequence). CDR3 amino acids: CASSLRTPRADTQYF. Written as DNA, the CDR3 is TGTGCCAGCAGTTTAAGGACCCCCCGGGCAGATACGCAGTATTTT.

This clonotype was found once. The chain uses TRBV6-2 or TRBV6-3 and TRBJ2-1; 14 nucleotides agree with TRBD2. The CDR3 runs to 16 residues. Trimming at V came to 6 bases and at J to 9 bases, leaving 10 bases not matched to a gene. Germline loops: CDR1 MNHEY, CDR2 SVGEGT. The CDR3 DNA reads TGTGCCAGCAGCTCCATCTCGGGACTAGCGGGAGCTGAGCAGTTCTTC. It encodes CASSSISGLAGAEQFF.

The chain employs TRBV7-9 and TRBJ2-5; a possible D gene is TRBD2 (6 bases). Trimming pared 5 bases from V and 4 bases from J, leaving 17 bases between. The CDR3 runs 15 residues. The germline gives CDR1 SEHNR, CDR2 FQNEAQ (reference sequence). CDR3 protein: CASSINGGIRETQYF. The CDR3 coding sequence is TGTGCCAGCAGCATAAATGGGGGGATAAGAGAGACCCAGTACTTC.

This clonotype was seen repeatedly, ten times or more. The chain carries TRBV18 and TRBJ2-2; no clear D. Trimming shortened V by 7 bases and J by 2 bases, and 11 bases separated the two germline ends. Germline V gene lookup returns CDR1 KGHSH and CDR2 LQKENI. The CDR3 loop spans 14 amino acids. The DNA of the CDR3 is TGTGCCAGCTTGAGTCGGGCAAACACCGGGGAGCTGTTTTTT. As protein: CASLSRANTGELFF. The full variable domain, rest sourced from reference TRBV18 and TRBJ2-2, is NAGVMQNPRHLVRRRGQEARLRCSPMKGHSHVYWYRQLPEEGLKFMVYLQKENIIDESGMPKERFSAEFPKEGPSILRIQQVVRGDSAAYFCASLSRANTGELFFGEGSRLTVL.

V usage is TRBV7-8 and J usage is TRBJ1-4, with D hard to call. The CDR3 covers 17 residues. V was pared by 5 bases and J by 8 bases, with 24 bases between. In germline, CDR1 is SGHVS, CDR2 FQNEAQ. The CDR3 bases are TGTGCCAGCAGCAGTTTCTTTTACGGGCCCGAAGGGGAAAAACTGTTTTTT. Translated, it gives CASSSFFYGPEGEKLFF.

V is TRBV6-1 and J is TRBJ1-5; no reliable D call. From germline, CDR1 is MNHNS and CDR2 SASEGT. The CDR3 is 16 amino acids. Between the trimmed V and J ends, which lost 2 bases and 3 bases, there was a span of 14 bases. The CDR3 loop reads CASSESRRPYNQPQHF. The CDR3 nucleotides are TGTGCCAGCAGTGAATCTAGGAGGCCCTACAATCAGCCCCAGCATTTT.

The gene calls are TRBV7-9 and TRBJ2-6; D is undetermined. Germline CDR1 and CDR2: SEHNR and FQNEAQ (reference sequence). V gave up 6 bases and J gave up 4 bases, with 25 bases separating them. This CDR3 comprises 19 residues. The CDR3: CASRSFGTDSFGGANVLTF. The DNA for the CDR3 is TGTGCCAGCAGATCTTTCGGCACAGACTCTTTTGGAGGGGCCAACGTCCTGACTTTC. Variable domain in full (rest from reference TRBV7-9 and TRBJ2-6): DTGVSQNPRHKITKRGQNVTFRCDPISEHNRLYWYRQTLGQGPEFLTYFQNEAQLEKSRLLSDRFSAERPKGSFSTLEIQRTEQGDSAMYLCASRSFGTDSFGGANVLTFGAGSRLTVL.

This clonotype showed up just a few times. The chain has TRBV5-1 and TRBJ2-7, with 7 bases fitting TRBD1. In germline, CDR1 is SGHRS, CDR2 YFSETQ. The CDR3 runs to 15 residues. The junction had 11 bases not matched to a gene; V was cut back by 4 bases and J by 4 bases. CDR3 in amino acids: CASSPGTAGGYEQYF. In nucleotides, the CDR3 is TGCGCCAGCAGCCCCGGGACAGCCGGAGGTTACGAGCAGTACTTC.

The table lists this clonotype with a few counts. The gene calls are TRBV18 and TRBJ2-1, with a tentative D call TRBD1 (6 bases). Between the trimmed V and J ends, which lost 4 bases and 8 bases, there was a span of 21 bases. This CDR3 region has 16 residues. Germline V lookup: CDR1 KGHSH, CDR2 LQKENI. The chain's CDR3 is CASSQPGTMGGHEQFF. CDR3 sequence (DNA): TGTGCCAGCTCACAGCCCGGGACAATGGGCGGCCATGAGCAGTTCTTC.

The rearrangement links TRBV28 to TRBJ1-5; TRBD1 might be the D (5 bases). Germline V CDR1 and CDR2: MDHEN, SYDVKM. CDR3 length equals 16 residues. V shed 6 bases and J shed 0 bases, with 15 bases lying between them. The CDR3, as DNA: TGTGCCAGCAGCCTGGGACCGATGTTTAGCAATCAGCCCCAGCATTTT. It codes for CASSLGPMFSNQPQHF.

This chain uses TRBV20-1 with TRBJ2-7; 9 bases align to TRBD2. CDR1 is DFQATT and CDR2 is SNEGSKA in the germline V gene (reference sequence). This CDR3 contains 14 residues. Trimming removed 5 bases from V and 3 bases from J; junction bases left unmatched: 8. As DNA, the CDR3 is TGCAGTGCTTACTCAGGGACTAGCAGCTACGAGCAGTACTTC. Protein product: CSAYSGTSSYEQYF.

The sample holds a few counts of this clonotype. The genes are TRBV6-1 and TRBJ2-1; a possible D gene is TRBD1 (5 bases). The CDR3 extends over 12 amino acids. Trimming stripped 3 bases from V and 10 bases from J, with 10 bases between. The germline V gene has CDR1 MNHNS and CDR2 SASEGT. The CDR3 protein is CASSDLSGEQFF. The CDR3, as DNA: TGTGCCAGCAGTGATCTCTCAGGGGAGCAGTTCTTC.

The J gene is TRBJ2-1, the V gene TRBV5-5; the D is unclear. Germline CDR1 reads SGHKS; CDR2 reads YYEKEE (reference sequence). V was trimmed by 2 bases and J by 5 bases, leaving 11 bases between them. The CDR3 has 14 amino acids. CDR3 sequence reads: CASSFPADHNEQFF. CDR3 nucleotides: TGTGCCAGCAGCTTTCCGGCCGATCACAATGAGCAGTTCTTC.

This clonotype occurred a few times. The chain uses TRBV7-2 and TRBJ2-2, with no clear D. Trimming removed 5 bases from V and 5 bases from J, with 9 bases in between. The CDR3 has 13 amino acids. The germline CDR1 and CDR2 sequences are SGHTA and FQGNSA. CDR3 nucleotide sequence: TGTGCCAGCAGCCATGGGCGTACCGGGGAGCTGTTTTTT. Its protein product is CASSHGRTGELFF.

In its sample, this clonotype was seen a few times. This sequence joins TRBV11-2 and TRBJ2-1; D ambiguous. V was shortened by 1 base and J by 2 bases, with 9 bases between the two germline ends. Germline assignment: CDR1 SGHAT and CDR2 FQNNGV. This CDR3 region has 15 residues. This CDR3 reads CASSLVVGTYNEQFF. The CDR3 coding sequence is TGTGCCAGCAGCTTAGTGGTGGGTACCTACAATGAGCAGTTCTTC.

This clonotype appeared many times. The genes are TRBV13 and TRBJ1-3, with a weak D call TRBD1 (5 bases). This CDR3 spans 17 amino acids. V lost 1 base to trimming and J lost 0 bases, with 13 bases between them. The germline gives CDR1 PRHDT, CDR2 FYEKMQ (reference sequence). CDR3 sequence reads: CASSLVGVGASGNTIYF. Here the CDR3 DNA reads TGTGCCAGCAGCTTAGTTGGGGTAGGGGCCTCTGGAAACACCATATATTTT.

This sequence joins TRBV7-9 and TRBJ1-1, with D possibly being TRBD1 (5 bases). V shed 8 bases and J shed 7 bases, with 23 bases lying between them. CDR3 length equals 15 residues. Germline V gene lookup returns CDR1 SEHNR and CDR2 FQNEAQ (reference sequence). CDR3 sequence (DNA): TGTGCCAGCGGGGTCTGGAGGCAGGGTGGTAATGAAGCTTTCTTT. Translated, it gives CASGVWRQGGNEAFF.

CDR3 bases: TGTGCCAGTAGGACAGGCGGAGAGACCCAGTACTTC. Its translation is CASRTGGETQYF. The rearrangement links TRBV2 to TRBJ2-5, with 7 bases fitting TRBD1. The germline V gene encodes CDR1 SNHLY and CDR2 FYNNEI. The CDR3 runs 12 residues. V shed 9 bases, J shed 4 bases, and the junction held 5 bases outside the gene matches.

This clonotype was counted a few times. The chain's CDR3 is CASRQQLRTGETQYF. CDR3 DNA: TGTGCCAGCAGACAACAACTGCGGACGGGAGAGACCCAGTACTTC. The chain carries TRBV7-2 and TRBJ2-5; D uncertain. V lost 6 bases to trimming and J lost 4 bases, with 18 bases between them. CDR1 SGHTA and CDR2 FQGNSA come from the germline V gene. This CDR3 is 15 amino acids long.

The chain is built from TRBV5-1 and TRBJ2-1; 8 nucleotides align to TRBD1. V lost 2 bases, J lost 5 bases, and 9 bases stayed unmatched. The CDR3 runs to 16 residues. Germline CDR1 SGHRS, CDR2 YFSETQ. CDR3 DNA: TGCGCCAGCAGCTTAAGGACAGGGCCTATTGACAATGAGCAGTTCTTC. Protein: CASSLRTGPIDNEQFF.

This clonotype was counted only a few times. J is TRBJ2-3 and V is TRBV6-2 or TRBV6-3, with TRBD2 matching over 8 bases. The CDR3 is made up of 13 amino acids. Germline V gene data show CDR1 as MNHEY and CDR2 as SVGEGT. J gave up 4 bases and V 11 bases, and 8 bases lay outside the gene matches. The CDR3 DNA reads as TGTGCCGCAGTCGGGAGGGTGCCAGATACGCAGTATTTT. Amino acid sequence: CAAVGRVPDTQYF.

The chain couples TRBV4-3 to TRBJ2-6, with TRBD1 identical over 8 bases. Germline V CDR1 and CDR2: LGHNA, YSLEER. Losses at the gene ends were 1 base for V and 0 bases for J; bases not matched to a gene: 5. The length of the CDR3 is 18 residues. CDR3 DNA: TGCGCCAGCAGCCAAGCCGGGACAGGAGCCTCTGGGGCCAACGTCCTGACTTTC. It yields the protein CASSQAGTGASGANVLTF.

The CDR3 coding sequence is TGCGCCAGCAGCTTGGAGGGCCGGGGCGAAGCTTTCTTT. Translation: CASSLEGRGEAFF. The rearrangement uses TRBV5-1 and TRBJ1-1, with D possibly being TRBD1 (5 bases). The CDR3 is made up of 13 amino acids. The germline V gene encodes CDR1 SGHRS and CDR2 YFSETQ. V shed 0 bases and J shed 8 bases, with 11 bases lying between them.

The CDR3 region has the DNA TGCGCCAGCAGCGGGAGTTATGGAACTAACTATGGCTACACCTTC. Residues: CASSGSYGTNYGYTF. The genes are TRBV5-1 and TRBJ1-2; D is unclear. This CDR3 contains 15 residues. V lost 4 bases to trimming and J lost 0 bases, with 13 bases between them. Per germline, CDR1 SGHRS and CDR2 YFSETQ. Complete variable domain (other parts from reference TRBV5-1 and TRBJ1-2): KAGVTQTPRYLIKTRGQQVTLSCSPISGHRSVSWYQQTPGQGLQFLFEYFSETQRNKGNFPGRFSGRQFSNSRSEMNVSTLELGDSALYLCASSGSYGTNYGYTFGSGTRLTVV.